This T cell receptor beta chain was recovered during a study of T cells in Graves' hyperthyroidism and ophthalmopathy. At least ten counts were recorded for this clonotype. Stable Graves' hyperthyroidism denoted no ophthalmopathy progression over 18 months. Patients were aged 18 to 65, had disease duration under 2 months, and had newly diagnosed hyperthyroidism. Amplified TCR beta CDR3 regions derived from RNA transcripts. Researchers ran a first-round RT-PCR on the TCR CDR3 using the HTBI primer set. TCRdb passed the multiplex PCR reads through MiXCR, listing each CDR3 protein once. This table has a few hundred thousand distinct CDR3 sequences, 40% to 55% appearing once. The sequenced sample was peripheral blood or thyroid tissue (not recorded which). The sequence derives from a woman aged 18 to 35 with Graves' hyperthyroidism.

The CDR3 DNA reads TGCAGTGTCCTAGGCACAGGGGGCTGGGAGAACACTGAAGCTTTCTTT. This sequence encodes CSVLGTGGWENTEAFF. The gene calls are TRBV20-1 and TRBJ1-1, with TRBD1 matching 9 bases. From germline, CDR1 is DFQATT and CDR2 SNEGSKA (reference sequence). This CDR3 has 16 amino acids. With 7 bases clipped from V and 1 base from J, the junction kept 13 bases outside the gene matches.